Given below is one TCR beta chain in context. The entry originates in a study of blood T cell repertoires in COVID-19. Produced via immunoSEQ multiplex PCR; TCRdb's table is partial and in-frame only. The sample includes about 400,000 clones, nearly 90% of them seen just once. Trimming took 6 bases from V and 8 from J, leaving 10 bases between them. Germline assignment: CDR1 SGHVS and CDR2 FNYEAQ. The CDR3 has 11 residues. The chain is built from TRBV7-6 and TRBJ1-1; tentative D call: TRBD1 (5 bases). Input material: PBMCs or T cells enriched from blood (not recorded which). This TCR was sampled from a woman between 35 and 50 years old with acute COVID-19. The CDR3 region is CASRATDEAFF. Written as DNA, the CDR3 is TGTGCCAGCAGGGCGACAGACGAAGCTTTCTTT.